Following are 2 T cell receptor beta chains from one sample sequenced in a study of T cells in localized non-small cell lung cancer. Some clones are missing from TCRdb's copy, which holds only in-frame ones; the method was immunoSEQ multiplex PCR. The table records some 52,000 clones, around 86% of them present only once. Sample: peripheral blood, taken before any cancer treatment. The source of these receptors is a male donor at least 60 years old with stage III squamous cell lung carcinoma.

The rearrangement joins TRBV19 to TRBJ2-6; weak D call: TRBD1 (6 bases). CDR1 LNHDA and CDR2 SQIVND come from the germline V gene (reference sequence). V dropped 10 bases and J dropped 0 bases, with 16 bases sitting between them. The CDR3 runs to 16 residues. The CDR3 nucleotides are TGTGCCACGGCCGGGACACCCAACTCTGGGGCCAACGTCCTGACTTTC. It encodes CATAGTPNSGANVLTF.

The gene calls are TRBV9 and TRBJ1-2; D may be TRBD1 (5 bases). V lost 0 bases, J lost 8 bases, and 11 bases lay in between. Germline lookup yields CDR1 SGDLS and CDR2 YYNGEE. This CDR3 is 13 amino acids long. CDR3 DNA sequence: TGTGCCAGCAGCGTAGGGGTAGGGGACGGCTACACCTTC. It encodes CASSVGVGDGYTF.